The present entry profiles one T cell receptor (beta chain) with its context. A multiplex PCR was run with 60 Vbeta primers and 13 Jbeta primers. Here immunoSEQ multiplex PCR was the method, and the copy in TCRdb shows in-frame clones only, minus some. The sample contains some 90,000 clones, 80% of which appear only once. This specimen belongs to a study of cytomegalovirus exposure and HLA in healthy donors. The sequence came from a man over 45 in good health and CMV-seropositive. Specimen: PBMCs.

Here the CDR3 reads CASSPFGSEQPQHF. The CDR3 DNA sequence: TGTGCCAGCTCACCATTTGGCAGCGAGCAGCCCCAGCATTTT. The chain recombines TRBV18 with TRBJ1-5; no clear D. V was pared by 2 bases and J by 7 bases, with 12 bases between. Germline CDR1 reads KGHSH; CDR2 reads LQKENI. The CDR3 is 14 residues long.